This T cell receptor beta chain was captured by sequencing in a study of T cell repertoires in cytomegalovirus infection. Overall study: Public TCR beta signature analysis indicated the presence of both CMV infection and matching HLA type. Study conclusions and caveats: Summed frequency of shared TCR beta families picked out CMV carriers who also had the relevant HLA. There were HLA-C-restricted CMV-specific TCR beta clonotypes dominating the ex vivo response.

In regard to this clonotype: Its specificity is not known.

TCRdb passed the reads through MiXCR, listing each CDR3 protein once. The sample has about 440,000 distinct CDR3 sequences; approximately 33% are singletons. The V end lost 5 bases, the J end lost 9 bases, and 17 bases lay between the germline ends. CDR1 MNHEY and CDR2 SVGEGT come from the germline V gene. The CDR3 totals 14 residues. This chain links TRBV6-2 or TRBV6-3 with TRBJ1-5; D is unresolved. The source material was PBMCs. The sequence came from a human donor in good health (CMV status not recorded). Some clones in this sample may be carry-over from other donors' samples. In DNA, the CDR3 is TGTGCCAGCAGTCCGGACTCTACCCCCGCGCCCCAGCATTTT. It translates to CASSPDSTPAPQHF.